The next 27 T cell receptor beta chains were all read from a single sample in a study of blood T cell repertoires in COVID-19. Repertoires were generated with immunoSEQ multiplex PCR, while TCRdb's copy carries only in-frame clones and drops some. The table lists some 330,000 clones, about 87% of them singletons, with about 5% in the top ten. Sequencing was done on a sample of PBMCs or T cells enriched from blood (not recorded which). All receptors derive from a man aged 25 to 40 who had recovered from COVID-19.

The chain has TRBV5-1 and TRBJ1-4; 7 bases match TRBD1. Germline loops: CDR1 SGHRS, CDR2 YFSETQ. CDR3 length equals 14 residues. The J segment lost 8 bases and the V segment lost 6 bases, leaving 10 bases of the junction unmatched. The CDR3 DNA follows: TGCGCCAGCACCTCAGGGGGGTTCGACGAAAAACTGTTTTTT. It specifies CASTSGGFDEKLFF.

This clone has only a few counts. The chain recombines TRBV28 with TRBJ1-2; no clear D. Germline V CDR1 and CDR2: MDHEN, SYDVKM. This CDR3 comprises 11 residues. Deletions cut 6 bases from V and 3 bases from J, with 5 bases between. The CDR3 nucleotides are TGTGCCAGCAGCCGGGACTATGGCTACACCTTC. This gives the protein CASSRDYGYTF.

The rearrangement links TRBV12-1 to TRBJ2-5; the table's D gene call, TRBD2, was not cross checked with the DNA. TRBV12-1 is a recognized pseudogene. The CDR3 is 17 amino acids. The CDR3 region has the DNA TGTGCCAGCAGCTTTCTTGCTAGCGGGGGATACCAAGAGACCCAGTACTTC. It yields the protein CASSFLASGGYQETQYF.

This chain connects TRBV7-9 to TRBJ1-1; weak D call: TRBD1 (6 bases). The germline V and J ends were trimmed by 2 bases and 4 bases, with 20 bases remaining between them. Looked up from germline, CDR1 is SEHNR and CDR2 is FQNEAQ (reference sequence). The CDR3 consists of 17 residues. The CDR3 sequence: CASSLQTGPARGTEAFF. The CDR3 nucleotides read TGTGCCAGCAGCTTACAAACAGGGCCTGCACGGGGCACTGAAGCTTTCTTT.

The chain joins TRBV7-2 to TRBJ2-3, with a possible D match to TRBD2 (6 bases). Germline V gene lookup returns CDR1 SGHTA and CDR2 FQGNSA. The CDR3 loop spans 15 amino acids. Trimming cost V 6 bases and J 4 bases, with 17 bases left between them. The CDR3 spells CASRGGRGFPDTQYF. The CDR3 coding sequence is TGTGCCAGCAGGGGGGGACGAGGGTTTCCAGATACGCAGTATTTT.

The chain links TRBV6-5 to TRBJ2-5; D possibly corresponds to TRBD1 (6 bases). Trimming stripped 2 bases from V and 1 base from J, with 8 bases between. The germline gives CDR1 MNHEY, CDR2 SVGAGI. The CDR3 is 14 residues long. The CDR3 is CASSYGGTQETQYF. The CDR3 bases are TGTGCCAGCAGTTACGGGGGCACCCAAGAGACCCAGTACTTC.

This chain connects TRBV18 to TRBJ2-7; D is uncertain. The V end was cut by 3 bases, the J end by 2 bases, with 11 bases between. Germline V gene lookup returns CDR1 KGHSH and CDR2 LQKENI. This CDR3 has 14 amino acids. DNA of the CDR3: TGTGCCAGCTCACCTTCGTCACAAGCCTACGAGCAGTACTTC. It yields the protein CASSPSSQAYEQYF.

The chain combines TRBV28 with TRBJ2-2; TRBD1 is a possible D gene (5 bases). This CDR3 contains 14 residues. Per the germline V gene, CDR1 is MDHEN and CDR2 is SYDVKM. V lost 1 base and J 5 bases, leaving 8 bases between the germline ends. CDR3 DNA: TGTGCCAGCAGTTTATCGGCAGGGACCGGGGAGCTGTTTTTT. Amino acids: CASSLSAGTGELFF. Together with reference TRBV28 and TRBJ2-2, the CDR3 gives the full variable domain: DVKVTQSSRYLVKRTGEKVFLECVQDMDHENMFWYRQDPGLGLRLIYFSYDVKMKEKGDIPEGYSVSREKKERFSLILESASTNQTSMYLCASSLSAGTGELFFGEGSRLTVL.

The chain carries TRBV28 and TRBJ2-7, with 9 positions matching TRBD1. V was pared by 4 bases and J by 3 bases, with 4 bases of the junction left unmatched. The CDR3 sequence is 14 residues long. CDR1 is MDHEN, CDR2 SYDVKM, per germline. CDR3 sequence reads: CASSSTGQGYEQYF. CDR3 DNA sequence: TGTGCCAGCAGTTCAACGGGACAGGGCTACGAGCAGTACTTC.

The chain couples TRBV24-1 to TRBJ2-2; TRBD2 is a possible D gene (5 bases). V shed 7 bases and J shed 1 base, with 9 bases lying between them. The CDR3 has 14 amino acids. Germline assignment: CDR1 KGHDR and CDR2 SFDVKD. This CDR3 reads CATRGDLNTGELFF. The CDR3 nucleotides read TGTGCCACCAGGGGAGACTTGAACACCGGGGAGCTGTTTTTT.

This chain joins TRBV2 and TRBJ1-3; tentative D call: TRBD1 (5 bases). Germline V CDR1 and CDR2: SNHLY, FYNNEI. There are 15 residues in the CDR3. Trimming took 5 bases from V and 4 from J, leaving 15 bases between them. CDR3 amino acids: CASSTGGAKGNTIYF. DNA for the CDR3: TGTGCCAGCAGTACCGGCGGGGCTAAAGGAAACACCATATATTTT.

The V and J genes are TRBV18 and TRBJ2-7, with 8 positions matching TRBD2. This CDR3 comprises 13 residues. Germline loops: CDR1 KGHSH, CDR2 LQKENI. Trimming removed 6 bases from V and 3 bases from J; junction bases left unmatched: 4. The CDR3 reads CASSGLANYEQYF. In DNA form, the CDR3 reads TGTGCCAGCTCCGGACTAGCCAACTACGAGCAGTACTTC.

The chain employs TRBV25-1 and TRBJ2-7; 7 nucleotides agree with TRBD1. This CDR3 has 15 amino acids. CDR1 MGHDK and CDR2 SYGVNS come from the germline V gene. Unmatched junction bases numbered 7, after V lost 1 base and J lost 4 bases. The CDR3 sequence is CASSESGTANYEQYF. CDR3 coding DNA: TGTGCCAGCAGTGAATCCGGGACAGCTAATTACGAGCAGTACTTC.

The V call is TRBV19, the J call TRBJ2-5; 7 bases agree with TRBD1. The CDR3 covers 14 residues. The V gene end was trimmed by 4 bases and the J gene end by 7 bases; junction bases not matched to a gene: 9. CDR1 and CDR2 (germline): LNHDA, SQIVND (reference sequence). This CDR3 reads CASSNQGEYGTQYF. The CDR3 nucleotides read TGTGCCAGTAGTAACCAGGGGGAATATGGGACCCAGTACTTC.

This chain links TRBV10-3 with TRBJ2-7; possible D gene TRBD2, 5 bases. Trimming removed 5 bases at V and 4 bases at J, with 9 bases between. The CDR3 is 12 amino acids. Germline V gene data show CDR1 as ENHRY and CDR2 as SYGVKD. The CDR3 region is CAISSRGYEQYF. As DNA, the CDR3 is TGTGCCATCAGTAGCCGGGGATACGAGCAGTACTTC.

The chain couples TRBV5-8 to TRBJ1-2; perhaps TRBD1 as D (5 bases). This CDR3 contains 15 residues. V shed 2 bases and J shed 4 bases, with 15 bases lying between them. Per germline, CDR1 SGHTS and CDR2 YDEGEE. CDR3 residues: CASSFQEQEGYGYTF. The CDR3, as DNA: TGTGCCAGCAGCTTTCAGGAACAGGAGGGCTATGGCTACACCTTC.

This sequence joins TRBV27 and TRBJ2-5, with 10 bases aligning to TRBD2. Germline CDR1 is MNHEY and CDR2 is SMNVEV (reference sequence). This CDR3 spans 15 amino acids. The V gene end was trimmed by 5 bases and the J gene end by 1 base; junction bases not matched to a gene: 4. CDR3 residues: CASSHRTSGQETQYF. CDR3 nucleotide sequence: TGTGCCAGCAGTCACCGGACTAGCGGCCAAGAGACCCAGTACTTC.

The chain joins TRBV4-1 to TRBJ2-1, with D tentatively TRBD1 (6 bases). The CDR3 is 13 residues long. Trimming removed 4 bases from V and 8 bases from J, with 12 bases in between. CDR1 is MGHRA and CDR2 is YSYEKL in the germline V gene. In DNA form, the CDR3 reads TGCGCCAGCAGCCGCGAACAGGGTGATGAGCAGTTCTTC. The encoded protein is CASSREQGDEQFF.

This chain links TRBV11-3 with TRBJ1-6, with TRBD1 matching 10 bases. The CDR3 runs 15 residues. CDR1 is SGHNT, CDR2 YENEEA, per germline. The V and J ends lost 3 bases and 7 bases, in that order; junction bases with no gene match: 3. The CDR3 spells CASSFGTGVNSPLHF. The CDR3 DNA is TGTGCCAGCAGCTTCGGGACAGGGGTCAATTCACCCCTCCACTTT.

This chain links TRBV28 with TRBJ1-5; D is ambiguous. V was shortened by 6 bases and J by 0 bases, with 9 bases between the two germline ends. Germline V lookup: CDR1 MDHEN, CDR2 SYDVKM. This CDR3 has 14 amino acids. CDR3 amino acids: CASRPTYSNQPQHF. CDR3 in DNA: TGTGCCAGCAGGCCGACTTATAGCAATCAGCCCCAGCATTTT.

This chain connects TRBV5-1 to TRBJ1-3; no reliable D call. V gave up 4 bases and J gave up 8 bases, with 13 bases separating them. The CDR3 consists of 13 residues. Germline assignment: CDR1 SGHRS and CDR2 YFSETQ. The chain's CDR3 is CASSDVRGHTIYF. The CDR3, as DNA: TGCGCCAGCAGCGACGTACGCGGTCACACCATATATTTT.

V usage is TRBV2 and J usage is TRBJ1-1; 10 nucleotides match TRBD1. The CDR3 loop spans 13 amino acids. Per the germline V gene, CDR1 is SNHLY and CDR2 is FYNNEI. Trimming cost V 6 bases and J 5 bases; bases outside gene matches: 3. This chain's CDR3 is CASSRDRGTEAFF. The CDR3 DNA sequence: TGTGCCAGCAGCCGGGACAGGGGAACTGAAGCTTTCTTT.

The chain couples TRBV2 to TRBJ1-5; 7 bases align to TRBD1. The CDR3 is made up of 16 amino acids. The V segment lost 4 bases and the J segment 0 bases; nucleotides outside the gene matches: 6. The germline CDR1 and CDR2 sequences are SNHLY and FYNNEI. The CDR3 nucleotides are TGTGCCAGCAGTGGGGACAGAGCCCTTAGCAATCAGCCCCAGCATTTT. Protein: CASSGDRALSNQPQHF.

The genes are TRBV6-5 and TRBJ2-7; 10 bases line up with TRBD1. CDR3 length: 14 residues. Germline CDR1 reads MNHEY; CDR2 reads SVGAGI. V lost 2 bases, J lost 5 bases, and 3 bases stayed unmatched. The CDR3 region has the DNA TGTGCCAGCAGTTACCCCGGACAGGGGGACGAGCAGTACTTC. Translated: CASSYPGQGDEQYF.

This sequence joins TRBV7-9 and TRBJ1-4, with D tentatively TRBD1 (6 bases). CDR3 length: 17 amino acids. The germline V gene has CDR1 SEHNR and CDR2 FQNEAQ (reference sequence). With 6 bases removed from V and 6 bases from J, the gap between germline ends came to 23 bases. The CDR3: CASRGAGGPGHYEKLFF. The DNA of the CDR3 is TGTGCCAGCAGAGGGGCGGGGGGCCCGGGGCACTATGAAAAACTGTTTTTT.

J is TRBJ2-3 and V is TRBV28; 8 bases line up with TRBD2. This CDR3 has 17 residues. Losses at the gene ends were 8 bases for V and 7 bases for J; bases not matched to a gene: 20. Germline CDR1 is MDHEN and CDR2 is SYDVKM. DNA for the CDR3: TGTGCCAGCCGCCCGTACCTGGCGGGGGGATCCGGGAATACGCAGTATTTT. Translation gives CASRPYLAGGSGNTQYF.

V and J are TRBV30 and TRBJ2-5; 8 bases are shared with TRBD1. CDR1 is GTSNPN and CDR2 is SVGIG in the germline V gene (reference sequence). Trimming at V came to 0 bases and at J to 4 bases, leaving 7 bases not matched to a gene. The CDR3 is 15 amino acids. The DNA for the CDR3 is TGTGCCTGGAGTGTAAGGCAGGGGGCATCAGAGACCCAGTACTTC. As protein: CAWSVRQGASETQYF. The variable domain in full, with the rest retrieved from reference TRBV30 and TRBJ2-5, is SQTIHQWPATLVQPVGSPLSLECTVEGTSNPNLYWYRQAAGRGLQLLFYSVGIGQISSEVPQNLSASRPQDRQFILSSKKLLLSDSGFYLCAWSVRQGASETQYFGPGTRLLVL.